This TCR beta chain is from a study of blood T cell repertoires in COVID-19. Generated by immunoSEQ multiplex PCR, the TCRdb table keeps only in-frame clones and is missing some. The data hold around 180,000 clones, with about 81% observed a single time. The sample holds one count of this clone. CDR1 and CDR2 (germline): SGHVS, FNYEAQ. Deletions cut 6 bases from V and 5 bases from J, with 13 bases between. The CDR3 is 13 residues long. The V call is TRBV7-6, the J call TRBJ1-1, with unresolved D. Sequencing was carried out using peripheral blood. The TCR comes from an elderly woman with COVID-19, enrolled during active disease. The CDR3 protein is CASRFSSGTEAFF. The DNA for the CDR3 is TGTGCCAGCAGGTTCAGCTCCGGGACTGAAGCTTTCTTT.